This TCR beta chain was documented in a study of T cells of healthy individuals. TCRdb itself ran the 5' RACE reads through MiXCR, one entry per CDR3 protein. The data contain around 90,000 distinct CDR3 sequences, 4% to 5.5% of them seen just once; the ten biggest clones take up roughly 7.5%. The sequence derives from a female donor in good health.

DNA for the CDR3: TGTGCCTGGAGCCTTAACAGGGGACCATATGGCTACACCTTC. This encodes CAWSLNRGPYGYTF. This chain uses TRBV30 with TRBJ1-2; 7 nucleotides align to TRBD1. Germline values: CDR1 GTSNPN, CDR2 SVGIG (reference sequence). The V segment lost 3 bases and the J segment 5 bases; nucleotides outside the gene matches: 9. CDR3 length equals 14 residues.